The source of this T cell receptor beta chain is a study of cytomegalovirus exposure and HLA in healthy donors. Study-wide results and limits: There were reportedly fewer N-insertions in an Asian-associated ancestry cluster than the roughly 670-donor mean, in a later analysis.

As for this clone: Its antigen is still unknown.

The PCR ran on 60 Vbeta and 13 Jbeta primers. Sequencing used immunoSEQ multiplex PCR; TCRdb keeps in-frame clones, though not all of them. The sample has about 68,000 clones, roughly four fifths seen once. The trim removed 3 bases at V and 4 bases at J, leaving 7 bases unmatched. The CDR3 contains 15 residues. Germline V lookup: CDR1 SGDLS, CDR2 YYNGEE. The sequenced sample was PBMCs. The chain carries TRBV9 and TRBJ2-1; 7 nucleotides line up with TRBD1. The TCR comes from a human donor in good health. As DNA, the CDR3 is TGTGCCAGCAGCGCCACGGGACAGCAATACAATGAGCAGTTCTTC. Its protein product is CASSATGQQYNEQFF. Together with reference TRBV9 and TRBJ2-1, the CDR3 gives the full variable domain: DSGVTQTPKHLITATGQRVTLRCSPRSGDLSVYWYQQSLDQGLQFLIQYYNGEERAKGNILERFSAQQFPDLHSELNLSSLELGDSALYFCASSATGQQYNEQFFGPGTRLTVL.